Below, 6 T cell receptor beta chains from the same sample are listed, as sequenced in a study of T cells in localized non-small cell lung cancer. Sequenced by immunoSEQ multiplex PCR; TCRdb stores in-frame clones only, minus some. The sample comprises about 33,000 clones, 90% of which are singletons, and around 4.3% rests with the top ten. Specimen: peripheral blood, collected before any cancer treatment. The receptors here all came from a man aged 40 to 70 with stage I lung adenocarcinoma.

This clone was seen a single time. A junction boundary mismatches the germline segment, possibly from a read error. The chain recombines TRBV19 with TRBJ1-5; no firm D call. CDR1 is LNHDA, CDR2 SQIVND, per germline (reference sequence). The length of the CDR3 is 12 residues. The CDR3, as DNA: TGTGCCAGTAGAATAGCCGGTCAGCCCCAGCATTTT. Residues: CASRIAGQPQHF. The whole variable domain, filled in from reference TRBV19 and TRBJ1-5, reads DGGITQSPKYLFRKEGQNVTLSCEQNLNHDAMYWYRQDPGQGLRLIYYSQIVNDFQKGDIAEGYSVSREKKESFPLTVTSAQKNPTAFYLCASRIAGQPQHFGDGTRLSIL.

This chain connects TRBV11-2 to TRBJ2-5; tentatively, D is TRBD1 (6 bases). The V and J ends lost 4 bases and 5 bases respectively, with 11 bases between them. There are 13 residues in the CDR3. Germline CDR1 is SGHAT and CDR2 is FQNNGV. The CDR3 DNA is TGTGCCAGCAGCTCAGGGGAAGTGGAGACCCAGTACTTC. Residues: CASSSGEVETQYF.

V usage is TRBV5-1 and J usage is TRBJ1-2; D remains unclear. The CDR3 extends over 13 amino acids. The ends were cut back, 0 bases at V and 7 bases at J, with 10 bases in the middle. Germline CDR1 SGHRS, CDR2 YFSETQ. DNA for the CDR3: TGCGCCAGCAGCTTGGTTCCCGACTCTGGCTACACCTTC. Translated, it gives CASSLVPDSGYTF.

The chain joins TRBV5-5 to TRBJ1-2; no reliable D call. Germline CDR1 and CDR2: SGHKS and YYEKEE (reference sequence). The CDR3 runs to 12 residues. V gave up 3 bases and J gave up 7 bases, with 10 bases separating them. CDR3 sequence: CASSSEPLGYTF. In DNA, the CDR3 is TGTGCCAGCAGCTCTGAACCCCTTGGCTACACCTTC.

This chain connects TRBV5-1 to TRBJ2-5; possible D gene TRBD1, 6 bases. V lost 4 bases, J lost 2 bases, and 18 bases lay in between. Germline CDR1 is SGHRS and CDR2 is YFSETQ. The CDR3 runs to 16 residues. CDR3 amino acids: CASSIGQPDFQETQYF. DNA for the CDR3: TGCGCCAGCAGCATTGGACAGCCGGACTTTCAAGAGACCCAGTACTTC.

V and J are TRBV11-3 and TRBJ2-2, with D hard to call. CDR1 is SGHNT and CDR2 is YENEEA in the germline V gene. Trimming shortened V by 4 bases and J by 8 bases, and 5 bases separated the two germline ends. The CDR3 length is 11 residues. The CDR3 region has the DNA TGTGCCAGCAGCTATAGGGGGGAGCTGTTTTTT. Translation: CASSYRGELFF.